A selection of T cell receptor beta chains follows, all from one sample in a study of cytomegalovirus exposure and HLA in healthy donors. Repertoires were generated with immunoSEQ multiplex PCR, while TCRdb's copy carries only in-frame clones and drops some. Of over 75,000 clones listed, under 80% are singletons. What was sequenced was PBMCs. The receptors originated from a man aged 40-50 years in good health and CMV-seropositive. CDR3s include the opening cysteine and the closing phenylalanine or tryptophan. The D gene is left open where the match is weak. Part of the rows lack a size; the others show once, few, many or a class for expanded clones.

d_gene,abundance,v_gene,j_gene,CDR3aa,CDR3nt
.,.,TRBV1,TRBJ2-5,CTSSQTLAGVQETQYF,TGCACCAGCAGCCAGACACTAGCGGGGGTCCAAGAGACCCAGTACTTC
.,.,TRBV12-5,TRBJ2-5,CASGPGTRGVETQYF,TGTGCTAGTGGTCCCGGGACACGGGGGGTGGAGACCCAGTACTTC
.,.,TRBV18,TRBJ1-1,CASSPSGGQGGTEAFF,TGTGCCAGCTCACCATCGGGCGGGCAGGGAGGGACTGAAGCTTTCTTT
.,few,TRBV7-2,TRBJ2-3,CASRRPSSTDTQYF,TGTGCCAGCAGGAGACCTAGTAGCACAGATACGCAGTATTTT
TRBD1,once,TRBV5-1,TRBJ1-3,CASSSRTGDTIYF,TGCGCCAGCAGCTCCAGGACAGGGGACACCATATATTTT
TRBD1,.,TRBV5-1,TRBJ1-6,CASSGGQGANSPLHF,TGCGCCAGCAGCGGGGGACAGGGAGCCAATTCACCCCTCCACTTT
TRBD2,.,TRBV9,TRBJ2-3,CASSVLSGGSSTDTQYF,TGTGCCAGCAGCGTACTGTCGGGAGGGTCCAGCACAGATACGCAGTATTTT
.,.,TRBV28,TRBJ1-5,CASTYRVGQPQHF,TGTGCCAGCACTTACAGGGTCGGTCAGCCCCAGCATTTT
.,.,TRBV28,TRBJ1-4,CASSSNGQGTNEKLFF,TGTGCCAGCAGTTCCAACGGGCAGGGGACTAATGAAAAACTGTTTTTT
.,.,TRBV7-3,TRBJ2-1,CASSIRVDEQFF,TGTGCCAGCAGCATCAGGGTAGACGAGCAGTTCTTC